This paragraph covers one T cell receptor beta chain sequence. Its antigen is still unknown. The sample holds no much larger clone one base away, and base qualities are not on file. The record originates from a study of blood T cell repertoires in COVID-19 (dated by TCRdb to 2020 to 2021). Context from the whole study: Samples from collaborators originated in the United States, Italy and Spain and spanned both the acute and convalescent phases of COVID-19. The prospective study material was composed of cDNA or gDNA derived from T cells, B-cell-depleted T cells, or PBMCs. A de-identified subject ID, COVID-19 status, age in years and sex were almost always included in the sample metadata. The repertoires were released in a freely available public database intended as a resource for research on the immune response to SARS-CoV-2. The samples were drawn from the first 160 participants of the ongoing ImmuneRACE study and from 1,254 subjects provided by 6 global collaborators. HLA class I and class II types, where available, came from metadata supplied by the sample provider rather than from assay-based typing. Subjects who had been exposed to COVID-19, were actively infected with it, or had recovered from it provided the deeply sampled blood TCRbeta repertoires that made up the dataset. The investigation overall reported the following: How much clinical and demographic metadata was included differed by source and by participant, and the metadata was provided uncurated.

Via the germline V gene, CDR1 is MNHEY and CDR2 SVGAGI. V ends up 2 bases short and J 4 bases short, with an unmatched junction base count of 6. Its CDR3 holds 15 amino acids, cysteine through phenylalanine. Only CDR3 DNA remains: 45 bases, in frame from the first base. The collaborating institutions used their own protocols to collect whole blood in K2EDTA tubes. For TCRbeta analysis, collaborators shipped samples as frozen whole blood, isolated PBMCs, or DNA extracted from either of those sample types. TCRbeta CDR3 regions were amplified from genomic DNA using the immunoSEQ Assay, a bias-controlled multiplex PCR. The study's processing was this. Within the assay, amplification of reference gene primers was used to estimate how many nucleated cells each sample contained. To quantify the absolute abundance of each unique TCRbeta CDR3 rearrangement, sequence reads were collapsed and filtered. For each sample, productive Simpson clonality was calculated as the square root of Simpson's diversity index across productive rearrangements. TCRdb took this table from immuneACCESS and kept in-frame rearrangements with V and J called. Such tables lack part of the clones; where checked against another copy, unresolved V genes explain under half of the gap, and the rest is unexplained. The V and J calls and clone size were taken over from that table, and D and trimming were inferred from the DNA. Within this sample are around 31,000 clones, with roughly 90% of them counted one time only. Of the sample, under 4.5% is held by the ten largest clones.

The sequence is built from TRBV6-5 and TRBJ2-7, with 9 bases aligning to TRBD1. The sample consisted of peripheral blood. The source is a man in his 60s with acute or convalescent COVID-19. The CDR3 is CASSYNRGPGYEQYF. The DNA reads as follows: TGTGCCAGCAGTTACAACAGGGGGCCTGGATACGAGCAGTACTTC.